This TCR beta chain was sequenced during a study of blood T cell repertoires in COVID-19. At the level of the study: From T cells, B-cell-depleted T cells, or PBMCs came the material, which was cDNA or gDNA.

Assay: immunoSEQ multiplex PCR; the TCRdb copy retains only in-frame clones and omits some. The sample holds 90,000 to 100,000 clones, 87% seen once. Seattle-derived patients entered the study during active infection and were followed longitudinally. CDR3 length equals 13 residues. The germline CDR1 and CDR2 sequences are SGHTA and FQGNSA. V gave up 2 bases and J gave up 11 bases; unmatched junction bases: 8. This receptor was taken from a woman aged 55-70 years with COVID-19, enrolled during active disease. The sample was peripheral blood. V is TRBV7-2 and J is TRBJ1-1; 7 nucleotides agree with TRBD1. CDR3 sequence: CASSLRQGRKAFF. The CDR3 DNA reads TGTGCCAGCAGCTTACGACAGGGCCGCAAGGCTTTCTTT.